This T cell receptor (beta chain) was captured in a study of blood T cell repertoires in COVID-19. Study background: There were acute and convalescent COVID-19 samples, and they came from the United States, Italy and Spain.

CDR3 length: 15 amino acids. V lost 5 bases to trimming and J lost 4 bases; unmatched junction nucleotides: 8. Germline loops: CDR1 SGHAT, CDR2 FQNNGV. TCRdb's copy holds only in-frame clones and misses some; the assay was immunoSEQ multiplex PCR. The repertoire holds over 200,000 clones, with 80% to 85% as singletons. The source material was peripheral blood. V is TRBV11-2 and J is TRBJ2-7; TRBD2 agrees at 10 bases. The receptor comes from a human donor in a cohort sampled during active COVID-19. The CDR3 sequence: CASSLLASGRYEQYF. The CDR3 nucleotides are TGTGCCAGCAGCCTGTTGGCTAGCGGGAGATACGAGCAGTACTTC. The full variable domain, rest sourced from reference TRBV11-2 and TRBJ2-7, is EAGVAQSPRYKIIEKRQSVAFWCNPISGHATLYWYQQILGQGPKLLIQFQNNGVVDDSQLPKDRFSAERLKGVDSTLKIQPAKLEDSAVYLCASSLLASGRYEQYFGPGTRLTVT.